Shown below are 27 T cell receptor beta chains from a single sample sequenced in a study of blood T cells in healthy people across ages. Alongside a J-beta primer mix, a sample-barcoded 5' primer served in a second PCR lasting roughly 7 to 12 cycles. TCRdb fed the 5' RACE reads into MiXCR, producing one record per CDR3 protein. The profile covers over 750,000 distinct CDR3 sequences, with approximately 25% appearing a single time and under 9.5% taken by the ten largest. These data are also associated with another study on T cells of mothers and their children.

The sample was blood. The receptors were sampled from a boy aged 10-17 years in good health.

CDR3 in DNA: TGCAGCGTTGAAGATGCCCGGGTGAATGAGCAGTTCTTC. Amino acids: CSVEDARVNEQFF. This chain joins TRBV29-1 and TRBJ2-1; D is undetermined. V lost 0 bases to trimming and J lost 7 bases, with 10 bases between them. The CDR3 consists of 13 residues. The germline V gene encodes CDR1 SQVTM and CDR2 ANQGSEA.

This chain joins TRBV5-1 and TRBJ2-5, with D perhaps matching TRBD1 or TRBD2 (5 bases each). The DNA matches TRBJ2-7 better at its end, which makes the J call doubtful. The CDR3 has 15 residues. CDR1 is SGHRS, CDR2 YFSETQ, per germline. Here the CDR3 DNA reads TGCGCCAGCAGCTTTCTAGGACACGGGACCTACGAGCAGTACTTC. Protein product: CASSFLGHGTYEQYF.

In its sample, this clonotype was seen a few times. The chain recombines TRBV29-1 with TRBJ2-2; tentative D call: TRBD1 (7 bases). CDR1 and CDR2 from the germline V gene are SQVTM and ANQGSEA. V was pared by 7 bases and J by 7 bases, with 13 bases between. This CDR3 spans 12 amino acids. The CDR3 reads CSAARGDGELFF. In nucleotides, the CDR3 is TGCAGCGCTGCCAGGGGGGACGGGGAGCTGTTTTTT.

J is TRBJ2-3 and V is TRBV29-1; 9 nucleotides agree with TRBD1. V gave up 7 bases and J gave up 4 bases; unmatched junction bases: 6. Per germline, CDR1 SQVTM and CDR2 ANQGSEA. The CDR3 has 13 amino acids. The CDR3 reads CSADGQGPDTQYF. In DNA form, the CDR3 reads TGCAGCGCCGATGGACAGGGGCCAGATACGCAGTATTTT.

The table lists this clonotype with a few counts. The rearrangement joins TRBV7-3 to TRBJ2-5; D perhaps matches TRBD2 (6 bases). The end of the DNA fits TRBJ2-1 better, so the J call may be wrong. Germline CDR1 SGHTA, CDR2 FQGTGA. This CDR3 spans 14 amino acids. CDR3 region: CASSSDFQAGEQFF. As DNA, the CDR3 is TGTGCCAGCAGCTCCGACTTTCAGGCGGGGGAGCAGTTCTTC.

The genes are TRBV28 and TRBJ2-1, with unresolved D. The CDR3 runs to 18 residues. V dropped 4 bases and J dropped 2 bases, with 21 bases sitting between them. The germline CDR1 and CDR2 sequences are MDHEN and SYDVKM. The CDR3 here is CASSSTLVMTLPYNEQFF. The CDR3 bases are TGTGCCAGCAGTTCAACCCTAGTTATGACCCTACCCTACAATGAGCAGTTCTTC.

The chain carries TRBV5-4 and TRBJ2-3, with no clear D. Germline V gene data show CDR1 as SGHNT and CDR2 as YYREEE (reference sequence). The V and J ends lost 4 bases and 0 bases respectively, with 9 bases between them. This CDR3 spans 14 amino acids. The DNA of the CDR3 is TGTGCCAGCAGCCTCAAGTCAAGCACAGATACGCAGTATTTT. This sequence encodes CASSLKSSTDTQYF.

The CDR3 protein is CSVDPSGADTQYF. In DNA form, the CDR3 reads TGCAGCGTTGATCCTAGCGGGGCAGATACGCAGTATTTT. V usage is TRBV29-1 and J usage is TRBJ2-3, with TRBD2 matching over 9 bases. This CDR3 region has 13 residues. In germline, CDR1 is SQVTM, CDR2 ANQGSEA. J lost 4 bases, V lost 3 bases, and 2 bases had no gene match.

This clonotype was detected only a few times. The chain couples TRBV27 to TRBJ1-5; the D is unclear. Trimming shortened V by 1 base and J by 3 bases, and 7 bases separated the two germline ends. CDR1 and CDR2 from the germline V gene are MNHEY and SMNVEV (reference sequence). The CDR3 sequence is 14 residues long. The CDR3 loop is CASSLFGYNQPQHF. The CDR3 nucleotides read TGTGCCAGCAGTTTATTTGGATACAATCAGCCCCAGCATTTT.

The table lists this clonotype with a few counts. The V and J genes are TRBV3-1 and TRBJ1-2; D not certain. Per germline, CDR1 LGHDT and CDR2 YNNKEL (reference sequence). V shed 0 bases and J shed 3 bases, with 8 bases lying between them. This CDR3 is built from 14 residues. CDR3 DNA sequence: TGTGCCAGCAGCCAAGAAGCGGAGTACTATGGCTACACCTTC. Amino acids: CASSQEAEYYGYTF.

The V and J genes are TRBV12-3 or TRBV12-4 and TRBJ1-3; D is unclear. The CDR3 spans 13 residues. The V gene lost 7 bases and the J gene lost 0 bases, with 7 bases spanning the gap. This chain's CDR3 is CASKAYSGNTIYF. The CDR3 region has the DNA TGTGCCAGCAAGGCGTACTCTGGAAACACCATATATTTT.

There are a few counts of this clonotype. V usage is TRBV20-1 and J usage is TRBJ1-2, with a weak D call TRBD1 (6 bases). Trimming took 7 bases from V and 8 from J, leaving 20 bases between them. This CDR3 comprises 13 residues. Germline lookup yields CDR1 DFQATT and CDR2 SNEGSKA (reference sequence). CDR3 region: CSVAVADRGGYTF. CDR3 DNA sequence: TGCAGTGTTGCAGTGGCGGACAGAGGGGGCTACACCTTC.

This chain uses TRBV7-9 with TRBJ2-1, with D possibly matching TRBD2 (5 bases). CDR3 length: 16 residues. CDR1 is SEHNR and CDR2 is FQNEAQ in the germline V gene (reference sequence). V dropped 2 bases and J dropped 2 bases, with 13 bases sitting between them. The CDR3 here is CASSLSSGSPYNEQFF. DNA of the CDR3: TGTGCCAGCAGCTTATCGAGCGGCTCCCCCTACAATGAGCAGTTCTTC.

The chain uses TRBV29-1 and TRBJ2-7; D call uncertain. The CDR3 has 13 residues. Trimming removed 3 bases at V and 7 bases at J, with 16 bases between. Germline V gene sequence: CDR1 SQVTM, CDR2 ANQGSEA. This CDR3 is CSVEGRLVGEQYF. Here the CDR3 DNA reads TGCAGCGTTGAGGGAAGACTGGTTGGGGAGCAGTACTTC.

This clonotype occurred a few times. The J gene is TRBJ1-2, the V gene TRBV29-1, with TRBD1 matching over 8 bases. The V gene end was trimmed by 3 bases and the J gene end by 3 bases; junction bases not matched to a gene: 3. The CDR3 consists of 13 residues. The germline V gene encodes CDR1 SQVTM and CDR2 ANQGSEA. The CDR3 region is CSVEDRDDYGYTF. CDR3 in DNA: TGCAGCGTTGAGGACAGGGACGACTATGGCTACACCTTC.

The sample holds a few counts of this clonotype. The V call is TRBV27, the J call TRBJ2-4; D may be TRBD1 (6 bases). V was cut by 5 bases and J by 6 bases, with 11 bases left in between. This CDR3 region has 13 residues. Germline CDR1 MNHEY, CDR2 SMNVEV (reference sequence). The CDR3 protein is CASSTGTGNIQYF. In DNA, the CDR3 is TGTGCCAGCAGTACAGGGACGGGAAACATTCAGTACTTC.

The gene calls are TRBV27 and TRBJ2-3; D gene ambiguous. The germline gives CDR1 MNHEY, CDR2 SMNVEV (reference sequence). Trimming stripped 2 bases from V and 5 bases from J, with 8 bases between. CDR3 length equals 13 residues. CDR3 loop: CASSLTVIDTQYF. CDR3 nucleotide sequence: TGTGCCAGCAGTTTAACAGTCATAGATACGCAGTATTTT.

The chain is built from TRBV5-1 and TRBJ1-4; TRBD1 matches 9 bases. Germline trimming cut 4 bases from V and 3 bases from J; bases unmatched to any gene: 7. The CDR3 contains 16 residues. CDR1 is SGHRS, CDR2 YFSETQ, per germline. The DNA of the CDR3 is TGCGCCAGCAGCCCCGGACAGGGGACGGCTAATGAAAAACTGTTTTTT. It is translated as CASSPGQGTANEKLFF. Filled out from reference TRBV5-1 and TRBJ1-4, the complete variable domain reads KAGVTQTPRYLIKTRGQQVTLSCSPISGHRSVSWYQQTPGQGLQFLFEYFSETQRNKGNFPGRFSGRQFSNSRSEMNVSTLELGDSALYLCASSPGQGTANEKLFFGSGTQLSVL.

For this clonotype: A much bigger clone sits one base away, suggesting this may be a read error. V is TRBV7-2 and J is TRBJ1-1, with unresolved D. The CDR3 extends over 15 amino acids. From germline, CDR1 is SGHTA and CDR2 FQGNSA. CDR3: CASSLYVEKNTDAFF. CDR3 nucleotides: TGTGCCAGCAGCTTATATGTGGAGAAGAACACTGACGCTTTCTTT.

The chain combines TRBV29-1 with TRBJ2-5, with 7 bases aligning to TRBD1. Near its end, the DNA agrees better with TRBJ2-7, so the J call may be wrong. This CDR3 is 14 amino acids long. Germline CDR1 SQVTM, CDR2 ANQGSEA. In DNA form, the CDR3 reads TGCAGCGTAGCCGGGACAGACCTATCCTACGAGCAGTACTTC. Translation gives CSVAGTDLSYEQYF.

The CDR3 reads CASTSGTKNIQYF. In DNA, the CDR3 is TGTGCCAGCACTAGCGGGACCAAAAACATTCAGTACTTC. The V call is TRBV6-2 or TRBV6-3, the J call TRBJ2-4, with 9 bases that match TRBD2. In germline, CDR1 is MNHEY, CDR2 SVGEGT. The ends lost 7 bases at V and 2 bases at J; junction bases unmatched: 0. The CDR3 sequence is 13 residues long.

A few counts support this clonotype. This chain joins TRBV12-3 or TRBV12-4 and TRBJ2-5, with TRBD2 matching over 9 bases. The assigned J gene may be wrong: the sequence end matches TRBJ2-1 better. The CDR3 extends over 14 amino acids. The DNA of the CDR3 is TGTGCCAGCAGTTGGGGCGGGGGGGCTGATGAGCAGTTCTTC. It codes for CASSWGGGADEQFF.

This clonotype was detected a few times. J is TRBJ2-7 and V is TRBV12-3 or TRBV12-4; tentatively, D is TRBD1 or TRBD2 (6 bases each). Trimming left V 7 bases short and J 2 bases short, with 15 bases between. This CDR3 is built from 14 residues. The CDR3 sequence: CASNKEGVAYEQYF. The CDR3 DNA reads as TGTGCCAGCAATAAGGAGGGGGTCGCCTACGAGCAGTACTTC.

The chain employs TRBV28 and TRBJ2-7; 10 bases agree with TRBD2. The V gene's germline CDR1 is MDHEN and CDR2 SYDVKM. CDR3 length equals 14 residues. J was trimmed by 7 bases and V by 3 bases; bases with no gene match: 6. The CDR3 sequence: CASSFLAGEWEQYF. The CDR3 DNA reads as TGTGCCAGCAGTTTCCTAGCGGGAGAGTGGGAGCAGTACTTC.

This clonotype occurred many times. The CDR3 loop reads CASSATGTGGYEQYF. The CDR3 nucleotides read TGTGCCAGCAGTGCGACCGGGACAGGGGGCTACGAGCAGTACTTC. The V and J genes are TRBV28 and TRBJ2-7; 11 positions agree with TRBD1. Germline lookup yields CDR1 MDHEN and CDR2 SYDVKM. V lost 5 bases and J lost 3; bases outside the gene matches: 6. The CDR3 consists of 15 residues.

The rearrangement joins TRBV12-3 or TRBV12-4 to TRBJ2-3; possibly TRBD1 or TRBD2 for D (5 bases each). V was trimmed by 8 bases and J by 3 bases, leaving 9 bases between them. The CDR3 runs to 12 residues. The CDR3 reads CASGTETDTQYF. The CDR3 nucleotides read TGTGCCAGCGGGACGGAAACAGATACGCAGTATTTT.

This clonotype occurred a few times. This chain uses TRBV3-1 with TRBJ2-1, with TRBD2 matching 8 bases. Per germline, CDR1 LGHDT and CDR2 YNNKEL (reference sequence). The ends lost 4 bases at V and 2 bases at J; junction bases unmatched: 4. This CDR3 comprises 15 residues. This CDR3 reads CASSPTGGPYNEQFF. In DNA, the CDR3 is TGTGCCAGCAGCCCCACGGGGGGGCCCTACAATGAGCAGTTCTTC.